The next 26 T cell receptor beta chains were all read from a single sample in a study of regulatory T cells in long-lasting Graves disease. CDR3 regions were amplified by Arm-PCR using iRepertoire HTBI primers to build TCR beta libraries. TCRdb re-derived calls from the multiplex PCR reads in MiXCR, one entry per CDR3 protein. The table lists more than 400,000 distinct CDR3 sequences, 16% of them singletons, with about 10% in the top ten. The time point: newly diagnosed GD, antithyroid drugs for less than 3 months. From PBMCs, RNA was extracted and then used to make the TCR library. The same sample was also used in a study of T cells in Graves' hyperthyroidism and ophthalmopathy.

Specimen: peripheral blood mononuclear cells (PBMCs), collected at new diagnosis, from a patient treated with antithyroid drugs. These receptors all stem from a woman aged 25 to 39 with Graves disease.

In this sample, this clonotype turned up many times. The chain carries TRBV27 and TRBJ2-7; no reliable D call. The CDR3 covers 11 residues. Trimming removed 6 bases at V and 2 bases at J, with 5 bases between. The germline CDR1 and CDR2 sequences are MNHEY and SMNVEV (reference sequence). In DNA form, the CDR3 reads TGTGCCAGCAGGAGAGCCTACGAGCAGTACTTC. This codes for CASRRAYEQYF.

This clonotype was found a few times. The chain carries TRBV10-2 and TRBJ1-1; D unresolved. The germline CDR1 and CDR2 sequences are WSHSY and SAAADI. The germline V and J ends were trimmed by 4 bases and 6 bases, with 12 bases remaining between them. This CDR3 has 13 residues. CDR3 in amino acids: CASSVFSASEAFF. As DNA, the CDR3 is TGCGCCAGCAGTGTATTTTCGGCGTCTGAAGCTTTCTTT.

In its sample, this clonotype was seen many times. The V call is TRBV2, the J call TRBJ2-7, with D possibly matching TRBD1 (6 bases). Germline assignment: CDR1 SNHLY and CDR2 FYNNEI. The CDR3 loop spans 14 amino acids. The V end lost 6 bases, the J end lost 0 bases, and 12 bases lay between the germline ends. The CDR3 loop is CASRVDRNSYEQYF. For the CDR3, the DNA is TGTGCCAGCAGGGTTGACAGGAACTCCTACGAGCAGTACTTC.

This clonotype came up many times. The chain has TRBV28 and TRBJ1-1, with no clear D. V lost 2 bases, J lost 11 bases, and 12 bases lay in between. The CDR3 loop spans 12 amino acids. Germline-derived CDR1 and CDR2 are MDHEN and SYDVKM. DNA of the CDR3: TGTGCCAGCAGTTTAGCCCAGTCAAGGGCTTTCTTT. It specifies CASSLAQSRAFF.

The table lists this clonotype with many counts. The genes are TRBV24-1 and TRBJ2-6, with D perhaps matching TRBD1 (6 bases). CDR1 and CDR2 (germline): KGHDR, SFDVKD. The V end lost 3 bases, the J end lost 0 bases, and 11 bases lay between the germline ends. CDR3 length: 17 residues. The CDR3 region has the DNA TGTGCCACCAGTGATGGGGGACACCACTCTGGGGCCAACGTCCTGACTTTC. Its protein is CATSDGGHHSGANVLTF.

The chain couples TRBV18 to TRBJ2-1; TRBD2 matches 8 bases. The CDR3 loop spans 16 amino acids. Germline V lookup: CDR1 KGHSH, CDR2 LQKENI. Trimming took 0 bases from V and 8 from J; bases not matched to a gene: 9. The CDR3 DNA reads TGTGCCAGCTCACCACCGGGGACTAGTCTGGTCCATGAGCAGTTCTTC. Translation gives CASSPPGTSLVHEQFF.

The rearrangement uses TRBV10-3 and TRBJ2-6, with TRBD1 identical over 9 bases. This CDR3 spans 15 amino acids. Germline V gene sequence: CDR1 ENHRY, CDR2 SYGVKD. The J segment lost 4 bases and the V segment lost 8 bases, leaving 6 bases of the junction unmatched. The CDR3 sequence: CAIRGQGVGANVLTF. The DNA of the CDR3 is TGTGCCATCCGGGGACAGGGTGTGGGGGCCAACGTCCTGACTTTC.

In its sample, this clonotype was seen many times. The chain carries TRBV5-1 and TRBJ2-1; D unresolved. V was clipped by 2 bases and J by 6 bases, with 12 bases between them. The CDR3 consists of 14 residues. Germline V gene data show CDR1 as SGHRS and CDR2 as YFSETQ. The CDR3 reads CASSFSGPGNEQFF. The CDR3 DNA follows: TGCGCCAGCAGCTTTTCGGGTCCCGGCAATGAGCAGTTCTTC.

This clonotype was picked up a small number of times. The chain combines TRBV7-9 with TRBJ2-1, with 16 nucleotides matching TRBD2. J was trimmed by 7 bases and V by 8 bases; bases with no gene match: 8. Germline V lookup: CDR1 SEHNR, CDR2 FQNEAQ (reference sequence). The CDR3 length is 16 residues. CDR3 in DNA: TGTGCCAGCTGGGGACTAGCGGGAGGGCCGGAAAATGAGCAGTTCTTC. It yields the protein CASWGLAGGPENEQFF. Supplemented by reference TRBV7-9 and TRBJ2-1, the full variable domain reads DTGVSQNPRHKITKRGQNVTFRCDPISEHNRLYWYRQTLGQGPEFLTYFQNEAQLEKSRLLSDRFSAERPKGSFSTLEIQRTEQGDSAMYLCASWGLAGGPENEQFFGPGTRLTVL.

A word on this clonotype: One end of the junction fails to match germline, which may point to a read error. The chain recombines TRBV6-2 or TRBV6-3 with TRBJ2-4; D is uncertain. CDR1 MNHEY and CDR2 SVGEGT come from the germline V gene. The CDR3 sequence is 15 residues long. CDR3: CASSYAAAAKNIQCF. The CDR3 DNA reads TGTGCCAGCAGTTACGCGGCCGCAGCCAAAAACATTCAGTGCTTC.

This clonotype was seen a handful of times. The genes are TRBV11-3 and TRBJ2-5, with 11 bases fitting TRBD2. Germline values: CDR1 SGHNT, CDR2 YENEEA. The CDR3 has 15 amino acids. V was clipped by 2 bases and J by 7 bases; unmatched bases: 6. CDR3 region: CASSLSGTSGRTQYF. The CDR3 DNA sequence: TGTGCCAGCAGCTTATCCGGGACTAGCGGACGGACCCAGTACTTC.

This clonotype was counted many times. The gene calls are TRBV7-8 and TRBJ1-2; 8 nucleotides agree with TRBD1. V was clipped by 4 bases and J by 2 bases; unmatched bases: 9. Germline V CDR1 and CDR2: SGHVS, FQNEAQ. The CDR3 is 16 amino acids. The chain's CDR3 is CASSSGSGQGNYGYTF. The CDR3 nucleotides read TGTGCCAGCAGCTCCGGGTCCGGACAGGGAAACTATGGCTACACCTTC.

This chain connects TRBV29-1 to TRBJ2-4; no firm D call. The germline V gene has CDR1 SQVTM and CDR2 ANQGSEA. The ends were cut back, 6 bases at V and 0 bases at J, with 3 bases in the middle. There are 11 residues in the CDR3. In DNA, the CDR3 is TGCAGCGTCCGAGCCAAAAACATTCAGTACTTC. Translated: CSVRAKNIQYF.

Details on this clonotype: One junction end does not reproduce the germline sequence, and a read error may be involved. The V and J genes are TRBV11-2 and TRBJ2-3, with D perhaps matching TRBD1 (5 bases). The V gene's germline CDR1 is SGHAT and CDR2 FQNNGV. CDR3 length: 12 amino acids. The CDR3 is CTSSSGQGTQYF. The CDR3, as DNA: TGTACCAGCAGTTCTGGTCAGGGTACGCAGTATTTT.

This clonotype was observed many times. V usage is TRBV5-5 and J usage is TRBJ2-1; a weak D match, TRBD1 (6 bases). Germline CDR1 reads SGHKS; CDR2 reads YYEKEE (reference sequence). The length of the CDR3 is 16 residues. The ends were cut back, 2 bases at V and 5 bases at J, with 17 bases in the middle. The CDR3 nucleotides read TGTGCCAGCAGCTTTCGTACGGTCAGGGGCAACAATGAGCAGTTCTTC. As protein: CASSFRTVRGNNEQFF.

This clonotype occurred many times. This chain links TRBV6-1 with TRBJ1-1; 8 positions match TRBD1. After removal of 8 bases from V and 4 bases from J, the junction contained 9 bases not matched to a gene. CDR3 length equals 14 residues. CDR1 and CDR2 (germline): MNHNS, SASEGT. CDR3 sequence: CASARQGPITEAFF. As DNA, the CDR3 is TGTGCCAGCGCCCGACAGGGGCCTATCACTGAAGCTTTCTTT.

Ten or more counts support this clonotype. The chain has TRBV11-2 and TRBJ2-1, with D maybe TRBD2 (5 bases). Trimming removed 5 bases at V and 0 bases at J, with 29 bases between. CDR1 and CDR2 (germline): SGHAT, FQNNGV. The CDR3 extends over 21 amino acids. This CDR3 is CASSASPRVSAREGSYNEQFF. DNA for the CDR3: TGTGCCAGCAGCGCATCACCAAGGGTGAGCGCCCGAGAGGGCTCCTACAATGAGCAGTTCTTC.

The genes are TRBV20-1 and TRBJ1-6, with TRBD1 matching over 11 bases. The CDR3 consists of 15 residues. Germline V CDR1 and CDR2: DFQATT, SNEGSKA (reference sequence). The trim removed 6 bases at V and 7 bases at J, leaving 8 bases unmatched. CDR3 bases: TGCAGTGCCCCCGGGACAGGGGGTACGAATTCACCCCTCCACTTT. This gives the protein CSAPGTGGTNSPLHF.

The genes are TRBV20-1 and TRBJ2-2, with unresolved D. The germline V gene encodes CDR1 DFQATT and CDR2 SNEGSKA (reference sequence). The germline V and J ends were trimmed by 3 bases and 5 bases, with 7 bases remaining between them. The CDR3 is 12 amino acids. The CDR3 is CSASAVTGELFF. CDR3 DNA sequence: TGCAGTGCTAGTGCAGTTACCGGGGAGCTGTTTTTT.

At least ten counts were recorded for this clonotype. J is TRBJ1-1 and V is TRBV11-1; D not certain. Germline-derived CDR1 and CDR2 are SGHAT and FQDESV (reference sequence). The CDR3 is 11 residues long. The ends were cut back, 3 bases at V and 11 bases at J, with 10 bases in the middle. The CDR3 here is CASSFAGLAFF. Here the CDR3 DNA reads TGTGCCAGCAGCTTCGCCGGGCTTGCTTTCTTT.

This chain links TRBV9 with TRBJ2-1; D not resolved. This CDR3 comprises 12 residues. Trimming shortened V by 2 bases and J by 9 bases, and 9 bases separated the two germline ends. Per germline, CDR1 SGDLS and CDR2 YYNGEE. The CDR3 DNA reads as TGTGCCAGCAGCGTGTTCGGCGCTGAGCAGTTCTTC. Translating it yields CASSVFGAEQFF. Complete variable domain (other parts from reference TRBV9 and TRBJ2-1): DSGVTQTPKHLITATGQRVTLRCSPRSGDLSVYWYQQSLDQGLQFLIQYYNGEERAKGNILERFSAQQFPDLHSELNLSSLELGDSALYFCASSVFGAEQFFGPGTRLTVL.

The chain recombines TRBV24-1 with TRBJ2-2; 9 nucleotides align to TRBD1. Trimming at V came to 9 bases and at J to 4 bases, leaving 11 bases not matched to a gene. CDR1 KGHDR and CDR2 SFDVKD come from the germline V gene. The CDR3 runs to 16 residues. The CDR3 spells CATGFPGQGGTGELFF. The CDR3, as DNA: TGTGCCACCGGTTTCCCGGGACAGGGCGGCACCGGGGAGCTGTTTTTT.

At least ten counts were recorded for this clonotype. The chain carries TRBV5-1 and TRBJ2-1, with D perhaps matching TRBD1 or TRBD2 (5 bases each). CDR3 length: 16 amino acids. Germline V gene lookup returns CDR1 SGHRS and CDR2 YFSETQ. Trimming removed 2 bases from V and 7 bases from J, with 19 bases in between. The CDR3 DNA reads TGCGCCAGCAGCTTCTGGGGACCTGGGACGGCGAATGAGCAGTTCTTC. Protein sequence: CASSFWGPGTANEQFF.

This clonotype was seen a few times. The chain employs TRBV29-1 and TRBJ2-2; 7 bases agree with TRBD1. The CDR3 spans 14 residues. After removal of 7 bases from V and 1 base from J, the junction contained 6 bases not matched to a gene. The germline gives CDR1 SQVTM, CDR2 ANQGSEA. The CDR3 region has the DNA TGCAGCGCCTACCGGGACAGGAACACCGGGGAGCTGTTTTTT. This codes for CSAYRDRNTGELFF.

Points on this clonotype: A read error may be the cause here, since a much bigger clone is one base away. This chain connects TRBV4-2 to TRBJ2-5; TRBD1 or TRBD2 may be the D gene (6 bases each). The CDR3 is 16 amino acids. Trimming pared 2 bases from V and 1 base from J, leaving 14 bases between. Germline assignment: CDR1 LGHNA and CDR2 YNFKEQ. CDR3 in amino acids: CASSQRVRGPQETQYF. In DNA form, the CDR3 reads TGTGCCAGCAGCCAAAGGGTCCGGGGGCCCCAAGAGACCCAGTACTTC.

This clonotype has a count of ten or more. The chain has TRBV12-3 or TRBV12-4 and TRBJ2-3; D gene uncertain. The length of the CDR3 is 16 residues. The germline V and J ends were trimmed by 3 bases and 1 base, with 14 bases remaining between them. CDR3 in amino acids: CASSFLDTVGTDTQYF. CDR3 nucleotides: TGTGCCAGCAGTTTTCTAGATACAGTGGGCACAGATACGCAGTATTTT.